This paragraph reports one T cell receptor beta chain. The CDR3 has 15 residues. The germline V gene has CDR1 SNHLY and CDR2 FYNNEI. V was cut by 6 bases and J by 0 bases, with 12 bases left in between. This sample is drawn from a study of shared clonotypes between healthy human individuals. Study information: A few men and a couple of women, aged 18 to 49, were donors.

For each subset, genomic DNA was distributed in equal portions over several immunoSEQ plates. The table came from immunoSEQ multiplex PCR; TCRdb's copy has only in-frame clones and leaves some out. The sample records over a million clones, about 77% being singletons. The chain joins TRBV2 to TRBJ1-3, with D maybe TRBD1 (5 bases). This TCR was recovered from a man aged 18 to 29 in good health. Sequencing was carried out using memory CD4+ T cells sorted from blood. Noted subset: CD45RA-negative fraction. DNA for the CDR3: TGTGCCAGCAGGGCCCAGGGTCTCTCTGGAAACACCATATATTTT. This codes for CASRAQGLSGNTIYF.